This T cell receptor beta chain was sequenced in a study of OX40 agonist ivuxolimab in advanced cancers. The wider study: A diagnosis of hepatocellular carcinoma, melanoma, renal cell or head and neck cancer was present in dose-escalation patients. Notes on the study in general: Low clonal expansion, among the lowest seen, marked partial responders at 0.1-3.0 mg/kg. Within 6 weeks, CD4+ and CD8+ blood T cells expanded clonally at 0.1 to 3.0 mg/kg. Relative to CD4+, CD8+ T cells held more expanded clones on average.

This CDR3 has 15 amino acids. Germline V gene sequence: CDR1 SGHNT, CDR2 YENEEA. Trimming shortened V by 5 bases and J by 12 bases, and 23 bases separated the two germline ends. Sequencing was performed with immunoSEQ multiplex PCR; in TCRdb, only in-frame clones are kept and a portion is missing. The table shows about 54,000 clones, with more than 75% occurring only once. Worth noting for this clone: Its antigen is still unknown.

This receptor was obtained from an adult with an advanced solid tumor such as melanoma, head and neck, liver or kidney cancer. The chain combines TRBV11-3 with TRBJ2-1; D is ambiguous. The sequences come from CD4+ or CD8+ T cells sorted from blood, collected in a trial of the OX40 agonist ivuxolimab. This CDR3 reads CASSPDPSPRSVQFF. DNA of the CDR3: TGTGCCAGCAGCCCAGACCCATCGCCGAGGTCGGTGCAGTTCTTC.